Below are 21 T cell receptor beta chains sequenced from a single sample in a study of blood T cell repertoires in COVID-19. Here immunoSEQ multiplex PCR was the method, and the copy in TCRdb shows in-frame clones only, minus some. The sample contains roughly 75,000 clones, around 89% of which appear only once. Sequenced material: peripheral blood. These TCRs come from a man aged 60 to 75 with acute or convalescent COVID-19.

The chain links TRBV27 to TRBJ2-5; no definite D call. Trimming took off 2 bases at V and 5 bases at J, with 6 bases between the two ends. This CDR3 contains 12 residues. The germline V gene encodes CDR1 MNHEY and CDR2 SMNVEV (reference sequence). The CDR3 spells CASSLAGETQYF. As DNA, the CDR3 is TGTGCCAGCAGTTTAGCCGGGGAGACCCAGTACTTC.

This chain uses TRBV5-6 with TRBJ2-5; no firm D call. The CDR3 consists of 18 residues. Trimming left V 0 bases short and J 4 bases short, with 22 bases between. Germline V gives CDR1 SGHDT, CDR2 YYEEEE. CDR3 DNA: TGTGCCAGCAGCTTGGGCCCCACCTCAGGCCGCGTTTCAGAGACCCAGTACTTC. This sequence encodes CASSLGPTSGRVSETQYF.

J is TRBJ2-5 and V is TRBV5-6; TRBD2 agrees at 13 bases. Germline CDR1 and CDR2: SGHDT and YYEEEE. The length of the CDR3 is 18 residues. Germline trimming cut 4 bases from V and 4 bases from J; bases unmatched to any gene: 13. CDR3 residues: CASSSLLAGGPLIETQYF. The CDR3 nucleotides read TGTGCCAGCAGCAGTTTACTAGCGGGGGGGCCGCTAATAGAGACCCAGTACTTC.

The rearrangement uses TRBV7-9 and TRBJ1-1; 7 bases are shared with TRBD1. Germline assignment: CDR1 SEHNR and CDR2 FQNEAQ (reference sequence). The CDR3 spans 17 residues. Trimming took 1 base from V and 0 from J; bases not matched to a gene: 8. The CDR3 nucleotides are TGTGCCAGCAGCTTAGAGACAGGGCTGTCGGTGAACACTGAAGCTTTCTTT. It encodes CASSLETGLSVNTEAFF. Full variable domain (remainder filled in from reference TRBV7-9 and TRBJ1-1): DTGVSQNPRHKITKRGQNVTFRCDPISEHNRLYWYRQTLGQGPEFLTYFQNEAQLEKSRLLSDRFSAERPKGSFSTLEIQRTEQGDSAMYLCASSLETGLSVNTEAFFGQGTRLTVV.

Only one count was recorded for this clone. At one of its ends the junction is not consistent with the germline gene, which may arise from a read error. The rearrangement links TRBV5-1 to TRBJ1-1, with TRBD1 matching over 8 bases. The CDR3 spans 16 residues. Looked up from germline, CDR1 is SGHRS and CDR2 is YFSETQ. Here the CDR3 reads CASRLVPQGANTEAFF. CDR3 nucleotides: TGCGCCAGCAGATTGGTCCCCCAGGGGGCGAACACTGAAGCTTTCTTT.

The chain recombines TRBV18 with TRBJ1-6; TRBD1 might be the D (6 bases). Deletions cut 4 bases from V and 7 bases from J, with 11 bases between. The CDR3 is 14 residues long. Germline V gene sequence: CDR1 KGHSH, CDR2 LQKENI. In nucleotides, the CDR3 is TGTGCCAGCTCACACCGGGACATAAATTCACCCCTCCACTTT. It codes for CASSHRDINSPLHF.

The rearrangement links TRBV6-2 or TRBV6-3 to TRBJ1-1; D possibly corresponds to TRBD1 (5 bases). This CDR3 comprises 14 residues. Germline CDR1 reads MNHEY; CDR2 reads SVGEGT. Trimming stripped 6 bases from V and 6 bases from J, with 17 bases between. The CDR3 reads CASRPTGREAEAFF. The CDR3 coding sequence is TGTGCCAGCAGGCCTACAGGTCGGGAGGCTGAAGCTTTCTTT.

For the CDR3, the DNA is TGTGCCAGCAGCTTAGAGGTCAGGACCTACAATGAGCAGTTCTTC. It codes for CASSLEVRTYNEQFF. The genes are TRBV7-2 and TRBJ2-1, with D hard to call. CDR1 and CDR2 (germline): SGHTA, FQGNSA. Trimming removed 1 base at V and 2 bases at J, with 9 bases between. The CDR3 is made up of 15 amino acids.

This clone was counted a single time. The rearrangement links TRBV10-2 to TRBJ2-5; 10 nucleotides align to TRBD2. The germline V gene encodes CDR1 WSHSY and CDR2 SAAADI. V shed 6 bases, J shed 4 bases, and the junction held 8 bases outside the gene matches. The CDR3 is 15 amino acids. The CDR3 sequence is CASSNSGRSGETQYF. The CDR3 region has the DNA TGCGCCAGCAGCAATAGCGGGAGGAGTGGAGAGACCCAGTACTTC.

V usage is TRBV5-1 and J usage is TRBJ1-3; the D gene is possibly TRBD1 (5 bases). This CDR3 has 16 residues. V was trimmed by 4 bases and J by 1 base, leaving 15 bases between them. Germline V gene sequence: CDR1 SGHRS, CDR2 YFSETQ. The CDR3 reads CASSPGGTESGNTIYF. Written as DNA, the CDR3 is TGCGCCAGCAGCCCCGGAGGGACCGAGTCTGGAAACACCATATATTTT.

The CDR3 loop reads CASSLTLGQGEETQYF. The CDR3 bases are TGTGCCAGCAGCTTAACCCTTGGACAGGGGGAAGAGACCCAGTACTTC. The gene calls are TRBV7-3 and TRBJ2-5; 10 nucleotides match TRBD1. This CDR3 comprises 16 residues. Germline CDR1 is SGHTA and CDR2 is FQGTGA. The V segment lost 0 bases and the J segment 3 bases; nucleotides outside the gene matches: 4.

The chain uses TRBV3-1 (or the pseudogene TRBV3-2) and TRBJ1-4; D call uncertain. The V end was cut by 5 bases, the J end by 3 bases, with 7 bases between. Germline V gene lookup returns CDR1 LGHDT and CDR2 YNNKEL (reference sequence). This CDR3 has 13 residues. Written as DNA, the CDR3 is TGTGCCAGCAGCAACCCAGCTAATGAAAAACTGTTTTTT. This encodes CASSNPANEKLFF.

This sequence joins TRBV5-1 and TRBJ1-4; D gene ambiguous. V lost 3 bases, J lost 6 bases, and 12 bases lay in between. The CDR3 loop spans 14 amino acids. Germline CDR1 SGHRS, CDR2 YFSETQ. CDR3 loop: CASSSDSYDEKLFF. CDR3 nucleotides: TGCGCCAGCAGCTCGGACTCCTACGATGAAAAACTGTTTTTT.

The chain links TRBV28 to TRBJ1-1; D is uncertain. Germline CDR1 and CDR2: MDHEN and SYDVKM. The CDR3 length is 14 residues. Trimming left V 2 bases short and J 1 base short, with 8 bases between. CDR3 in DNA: TGTGCCAGCAGTTTACCAGTGTCGAACACTGAAGCTTTCTTT. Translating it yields CASSLPVSNTEAFF.

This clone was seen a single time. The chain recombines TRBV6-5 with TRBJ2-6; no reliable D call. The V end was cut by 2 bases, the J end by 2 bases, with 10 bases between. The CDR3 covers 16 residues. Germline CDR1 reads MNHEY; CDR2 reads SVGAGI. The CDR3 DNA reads TGTGCCAGCAGTTACGGAGACTCCCCTGGGGCCAACGTCCTGACTTTC. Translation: CASSYGDSPGANVLTF.

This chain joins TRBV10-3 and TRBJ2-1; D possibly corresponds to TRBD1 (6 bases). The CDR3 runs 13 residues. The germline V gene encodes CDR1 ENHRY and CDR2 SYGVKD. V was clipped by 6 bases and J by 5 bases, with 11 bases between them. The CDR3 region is CAISGQPDNEQFF. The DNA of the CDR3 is TGTGCCATCAGCGGACAGCCCGACAATGAGCAGTTCTTC.

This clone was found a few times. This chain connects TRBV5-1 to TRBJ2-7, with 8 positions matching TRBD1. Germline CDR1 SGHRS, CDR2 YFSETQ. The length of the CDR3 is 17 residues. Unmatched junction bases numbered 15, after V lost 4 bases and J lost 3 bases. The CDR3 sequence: CASSVGQGAASLYEQYF. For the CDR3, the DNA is TGCGCCAGCAGCGTCGGACAGGGCGCCGCTAGTCTCTACGAGCAGTACTTC.

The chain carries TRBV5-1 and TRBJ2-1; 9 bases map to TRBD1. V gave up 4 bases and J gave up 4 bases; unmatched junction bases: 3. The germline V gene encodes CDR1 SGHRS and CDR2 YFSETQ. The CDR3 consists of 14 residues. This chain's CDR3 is CASSGGTGYNEQFF. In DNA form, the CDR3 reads TGCGCCAGCAGCGGCGGGACAGGGTACAATGAGCAGTTCTTC.

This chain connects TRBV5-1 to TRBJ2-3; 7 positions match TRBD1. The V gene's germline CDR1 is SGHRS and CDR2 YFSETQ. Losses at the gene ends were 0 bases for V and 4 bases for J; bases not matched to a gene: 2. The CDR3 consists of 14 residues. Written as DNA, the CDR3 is TGCGCCAGCAGCTTGGGACAGGGCCCAGATACGCAGTATTTT. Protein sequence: CASSLGQGPDTQYF.

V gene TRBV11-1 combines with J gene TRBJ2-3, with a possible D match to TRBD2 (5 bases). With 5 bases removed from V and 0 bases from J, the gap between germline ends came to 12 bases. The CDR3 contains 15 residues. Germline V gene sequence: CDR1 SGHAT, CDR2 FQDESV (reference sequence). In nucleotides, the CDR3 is TGTGCCAGCAGCGAAGGACTGGGAAGCACAGATACGCAGTATTTT. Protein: CASSEGLGSTDTQYF.

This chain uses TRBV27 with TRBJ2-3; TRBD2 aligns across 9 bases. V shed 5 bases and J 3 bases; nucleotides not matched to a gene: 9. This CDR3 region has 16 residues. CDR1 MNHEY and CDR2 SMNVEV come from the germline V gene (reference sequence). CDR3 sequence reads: CASSKRFSGSTDTQYF. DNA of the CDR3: TGTGCCAGCAGTAAGCGGTTTAGCGGGAGTACAGATACGCAGTATTTT.